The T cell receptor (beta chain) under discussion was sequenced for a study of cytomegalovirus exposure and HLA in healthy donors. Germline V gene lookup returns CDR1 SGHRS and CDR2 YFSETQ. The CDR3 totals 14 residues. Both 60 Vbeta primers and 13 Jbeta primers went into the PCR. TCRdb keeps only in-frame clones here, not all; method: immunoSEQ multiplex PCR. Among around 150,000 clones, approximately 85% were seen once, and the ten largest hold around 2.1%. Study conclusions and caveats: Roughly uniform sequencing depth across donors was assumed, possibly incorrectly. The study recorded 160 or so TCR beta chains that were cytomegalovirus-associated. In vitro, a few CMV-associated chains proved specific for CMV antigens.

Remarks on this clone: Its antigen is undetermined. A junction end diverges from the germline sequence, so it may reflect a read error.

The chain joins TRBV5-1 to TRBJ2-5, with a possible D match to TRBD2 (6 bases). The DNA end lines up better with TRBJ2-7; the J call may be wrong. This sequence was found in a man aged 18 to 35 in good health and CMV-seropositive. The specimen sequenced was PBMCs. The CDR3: CASSPSGSSHEQYF. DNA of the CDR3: TGCGCCAGCAGCCCCTCCGGGAGCTCCCACGAGCAGTACTTC.